Below are 18 T cell receptor beta chains sequenced from a single sample in a study of early T cells in non-severe SARS-CoV-2 infection. MiXCR was run by TCRdb on the 5' RACE reads, yielding one entry per CDR3 protein. The table shows about 64,000 distinct CDR3 sequences, with around 21% occurring only once. This specimen was whole blood, taken at baseline. The origin of the receptors is an adult who was a healthcare worker with PCR-confirmed SARS-CoV-2 infection or an uninfected control (not recorded which).

The rearrangement joins TRBV7-6 to TRBJ2-2; D not certain. This CDR3 comprises 14 residues. From germline, CDR1 is SGHVS and CDR2 FNYEAQ. V lost 2 bases to trimming and J lost 5 bases, with 9 bases between them. The CDR3 here is CASSLSRATGELFF. CDR3 coding DNA: TGTGCCAGCAGCTTATCACGGGCAACCGGGGAGCTGTTTTTT.

This clonotype was seen more than once but under ten times. This rearrangement joins TRBV5-1 to TRBJ2-6, with D unresolved. The CDR3 runs to 15 residues. Germline V gene data show CDR1 as SGHRS and CDR2 as YFSETQ. V lost 0 bases, J lost 0 bases, and 4 bases lay in between. Here the CDR3 reads CASSLVTSGANVLTF. The CDR3 region has the DNA TGCGCCAGCAGCTTGGTCACCTCTGGGGCCAACGTCCTGACTTTC.

V gene TRBV7-9 combines with J gene TRBJ2-1; 11 nucleotides match TRBD2. In germline, CDR1 is SEHNR, CDR2 FQNEAQ (reference sequence). V was clipped by 3 bases and J by 8 bases; unmatched bases: 6. The CDR3 length is 15 residues. CDR3 region: CASSFLAGGGDEQFF. Written as DNA, the CDR3 is TGTGCCAGCAGCTTCCTAGCGGGGGGAGGTGATGAGCAGTTCTTC.

J is TRBJ2-1 and V is TRBV20-1; tentatively, D is TRBD1 (6 bases). The CDR3 sequence is 13 residues long. CDR1 DFQATT and CDR2 SNEGSKA come from the germline V gene (reference sequence). The V end was cut by 4 bases, the J end by 2 bases, with 9 bases between. In DNA form, the CDR3 reads TGCAGTGCTAATAAGGGGGCCTACAATGAGCAGTTCTTC. It is translated as CSANKGAYNEQFF.

The chain links TRBV18 to TRBJ1-6, with D possibly matching TRBD1 (6 bases). Germline values: CDR1 KGHSH, CDR2 LQKENI. The CDR3 runs to 13 residues. V was pared by 3 bases and J by 8 bases, with 8 bases between. CDR3 in amino acids: CASSPEGDSPLHF. The CDR3 DNA is TGTGCCAGCTCACCGGAGGGGGATTCACCCCTCCACTTT. Supplemented by reference TRBV18 and TRBJ1-6, the full variable domain reads NAGVMQNPRHLVRRRGQEARLRCSPMKGHSHVYWYRQLPEEGLKFMVYLQKENIIDESGMPKERFSAEFPKEGPSILRIQQVVRGDSAAYFCASSPEGDSPLHFGNGTRLTVT.

This clonotype showed up just a few times. J is TRBJ1-5 and V is TRBV2, with D perhaps TRBD1 (5 bases). The CDR3 length is 15 residues. Per the germline V gene, CDR1 is SNHLY and CDR2 is FYNNEI. V lost 7 bases to trimming and J lost 3 bases, with 16 bases between them. CDR3 in DNA: TGTGCCAGCAAGTGGTCGGGGGTGATCAATCAGCCCCAGCATTTT. This gives the protein CASKWSGVINQPQHF. Full variable domain (remainder filled in from reference TRBV2 and TRBJ1-5): EPEVTQTPSHQVTQMGQEVILRCVPISNHLYFYWYRQILGQKVEFLVSFYNNEISEKSEIFDDQFSVERPDGSNFTLKIRSTKLEDSAMYFCASKWSGVINQPQHFGDGTRLSIL.

This clonotype was detected a few times. V usage is TRBV15 and J usage is TRBJ2-7; D is uncertain. The CDR3 is 12 residues long. Germline-derived CDR1 and CDR2 are LNHNV and YYDKDF (reference sequence). Trimming took off 0 bases at V and 5 bases at J, with 5 bases between the two ends. The CDR3 here is CATSRDHNEQYF. In DNA form, the CDR3 reads TGTGCCACCAGCAGAGACCATAACGAGCAGTACTTC.

The chain recombines TRBV5-1 with TRBJ2-3, with 7 bases aligning to TRBD2. Germline V gene sequence: CDR1 SGHRS, CDR2 YFSETQ. The J segment lost 0 bases and the V segment lost 4 bases, leaving 5 bases of the junction unmatched. The CDR3 covers 15 residues. The DNA of the CDR3 is TGCGCCAGCAGCGCGACTAGCCTTAGCACAGATACGCAGTATTTT. It specifies CASSATSLSTDTQYF.

In the case of this clonotype: A much more abundant neighbour one base away suggests this may be a read error. The genes are TRBV4-1 and TRBJ2-5; 7 bases map to TRBD2. CDR3 size: 16 residues. CDR1 and CDR2 (germline): MGHRA, YSYEKL. CDR3 bases: TGCGCCAGCAGCCAACGGCATGGCGGGGGAGGAGAGACCCGGTACTTC. Residues: CASSQRHGGGGETRYF.

This clonotype was seen ten or more times. The V call is TRBV30, the J call TRBJ2-3, with a possible D match to TRBD2 (5 bases). The V and J ends lost 0 bases and 2 bases respectively, with 12 bases between them. Germline CDR1 reads GTSNPN; CDR2 reads SVGIG (reference sequence). The length of the CDR3 is 15 residues. Written as DNA, the CDR3 is TGTGCCTGGAGTGTAGAAGCGGCCTTCACAGATACGCAGTATTTT. Encoded protein: CAWSVEAAFTDTQYF.

This clonotype was detected a few times. The rearrangement links TRBV6-6 to TRBJ2-5; 10 positions agree with TRBD2. The CDR3 runs 15 residues. The J segment lost 2 bases and the V segment lost 5 bases, leaving 5 bases of the junction unmatched. CDR1 MNHNY and CDR2 SVGAGI come from the germline V gene (reference sequence). CDR3 bases: TGTGCCAGCAGTGCGCCGACTAGCGGGCAAGAGACCCAGTACTTC. The encoded protein is CASSAPTSGQETQYF.

The sample holds a few counts of this clonotype. V usage is TRBV19 and J usage is TRBJ2-2, with D tentatively TRBD1 (6 bases). The CDR3 loop spans 14 amino acids. V was cut by 6 bases and J by 4 bases, with 12 bases left in between. Germline lookup yields CDR1 LNHDA and CDR2 SQIVND (reference sequence). DNA of the CDR3: TGTGCCAGTAGCCAGCAGGGGACCACCGGGGAGCTGTTTTTT. Translated: CASSQQGTTGELFF.

The rearrangement links TRBV20-1 to TRBJ2-5; TRBD2 matches at 9 bases. Germline trimming cut 6 bases from V and 1 base from J; bases unmatched to any gene: 12. The CDR3 sequence is 16 residues long. The germline CDR1 and CDR2 sequences are DFQATT and SNEGSKA (reference sequence). The CDR3 nucleotides are TGCAGTGCAGAGGACCCGGGACTAGCAGCCCAAGAGACCCAGTACTTC. This sequence encodes CSAEDPGLAAQETQYF.

V gene TRBV28 combines with J gene TRBJ1-2; D unclear. Germline CDR1 and CDR2: MDHEN and SYDVKM. This CDR3 spans 13 amino acids. Trimming pared 5 bases from V and 2 bases from J, leaving 9 bases between. CDR3 in amino acids: CASSPNRNYGYTF. CDR3 nucleotides: TGTGCCAGCAGTCCCAACAGAAACTATGGCTACACCTTC.

This clonotype was counted a few times. V usage is TRBV27 and J usage is TRBJ1-4, with 7 positions matching TRBD1. V shed 8 bases and J 8 bases; nucleotides not matched to a gene: 11. Germline CDR1 is MNHEY and CDR2 is SMNVEV (reference sequence). This CDR3 contains 14 residues. The CDR3 region is CASGRQGTEEKLFF. The CDR3 coding sequence is TGTGCCAGCGGTCGGCAGGGGACAGAGGAAAAACTGTTTTTT.

The rearrangement joins TRBV9 to TRBJ1-6; no reliable D call. There are 14 residues in the CDR3. V was pared by 3 bases and J by 0 bases, with 4 bases between. Germline loops: CDR1 SGDLS, CDR2 YYNGEE. The CDR3 sequence is CASSGSSYNSPLHF. CDR3 nucleotides: TGTGCCAGCAGCGGGAGCTCCTATAATTCACCCCTCCACTTT.

There are a few counts of this clonotype. This rearrangement joins TRBV18 to TRBJ1-6; the D gene is possibly TRBD1 (6 bases). Trimming removed 3 bases at V and 3 bases at J, with 9 bases between. CDR1 is KGHSH, CDR2 LQKENI, per germline. CDR3 length equals 15 residues. CDR3 nucleotides: TGTGCCAGCTCACCTGGACAGCTCTATAATTCACCCCTCCACTTT. It translates to CASSPGQLYNSPLHF.

V usage is TRBV10-3 and J usage is TRBJ2-2; 8 bases fit TRBD2. Trimming cost V 6 bases and J 5 bases; bases outside gene matches: 8. CDR3 length: 15 residues. CDR1 and CDR2 from the germline V gene are ENHRY and SYGVKD. The CDR3 region has the DNA TGTGCCATCAGGCTTGACGGGGGGGCGACCGGGGAGCTGTTTTTT. It encodes CAIRLDGGATGELFF.